This TCR beta chain was captured in a study of cytomegalovirus exposure and HLA in healthy donors. Donors were nominally healthy when sampled, though unrecorded immune exposures were likely. PCR used 60 Vbeta primers and 13 Jbeta primers. Assay used: immunoSEQ multiplex PCR; TCRdb lists only in-frame clones, some missing. The repertoire holds some 120,000 clones, 65% to 80% seen once, with less than 15% in the top ten. Sequencing input: PBMCs. This receptor was taken from a woman aged 55-70 years in good health and CMV-seropositive.

The CDR3 coding sequence is TGTGCCAGCTCACCACCGGGGACAGGGTATAGCTATGGCTACACCTTC. This encodes CASSPPGTGYSYGYTF. V and J are TRBV18 and TRBJ1-2; 9 nucleotides align to TRBD1. Germline V gene lookup returns CDR1 KGHSH and CDR2 LQKENI. The CDR3 length is 16 residues. J was trimmed by 4 bases and V by 0 bases; bases with no gene match: 6.